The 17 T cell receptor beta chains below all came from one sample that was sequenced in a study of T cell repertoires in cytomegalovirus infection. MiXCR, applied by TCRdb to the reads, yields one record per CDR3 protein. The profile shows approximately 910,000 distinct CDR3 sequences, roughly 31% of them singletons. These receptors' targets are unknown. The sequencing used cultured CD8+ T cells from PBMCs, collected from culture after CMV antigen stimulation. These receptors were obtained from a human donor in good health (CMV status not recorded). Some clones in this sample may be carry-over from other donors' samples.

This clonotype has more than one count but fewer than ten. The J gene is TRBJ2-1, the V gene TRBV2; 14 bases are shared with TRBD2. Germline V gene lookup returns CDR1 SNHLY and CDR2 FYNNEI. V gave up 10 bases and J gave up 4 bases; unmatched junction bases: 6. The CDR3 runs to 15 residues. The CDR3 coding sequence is TGTGCCATCCGACTAGCGGGGGGGAATTACAATGAGCAGTTCTTC. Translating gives CAIRLAGGNYNEQFF.

CDR3 amino acids: CASGQHASYNEQFF. The CDR3 nucleotides read TGTGCCAGCGGCCAGCACGCCTCCTACAATGAGCAGTTCTTC. V usage is TRBV7-9 and J usage is TRBJ2-1, with no clear D. Trimming left V 8 bases short and J 0 bases short, with 11 bases between. This CDR3 spans 14 amino acids. Germline V gene sequence: CDR1 SEHNR, CDR2 FQNEAQ (reference sequence).

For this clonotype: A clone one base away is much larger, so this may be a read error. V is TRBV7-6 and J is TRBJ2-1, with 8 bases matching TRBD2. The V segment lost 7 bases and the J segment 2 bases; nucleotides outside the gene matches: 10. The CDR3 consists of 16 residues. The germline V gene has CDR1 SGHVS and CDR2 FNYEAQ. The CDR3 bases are TGTGCCAGCATCCGACTATCGGGGGGGCCCTACAATGAGCAGTTCTTC. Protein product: CASIRLSGGPYNEQFF.

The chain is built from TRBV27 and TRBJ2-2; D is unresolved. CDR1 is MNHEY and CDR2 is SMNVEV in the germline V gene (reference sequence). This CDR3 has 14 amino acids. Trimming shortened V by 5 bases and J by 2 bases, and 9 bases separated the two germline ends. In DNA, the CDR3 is TGTGCCAGCAGTCCACAGATTAACACCGGGGAGCTGTTTTTT. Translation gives CASSPQINTGELFF.

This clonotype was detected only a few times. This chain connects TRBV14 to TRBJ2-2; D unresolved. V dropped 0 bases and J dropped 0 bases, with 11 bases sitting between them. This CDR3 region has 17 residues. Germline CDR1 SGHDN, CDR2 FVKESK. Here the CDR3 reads CASSQDLPDPNTGELFF. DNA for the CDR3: TGTGCCAGCAGCCAAGATCTCCCAGACCCGAACACCGGGGAGCTGTTTTTT.

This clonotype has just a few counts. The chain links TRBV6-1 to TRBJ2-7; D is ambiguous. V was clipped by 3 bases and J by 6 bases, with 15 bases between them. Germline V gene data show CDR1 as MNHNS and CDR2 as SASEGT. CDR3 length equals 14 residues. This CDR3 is CASSDAARITEQYV. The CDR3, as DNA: TGTGCCAGCAGTGATGCGGCAAGGATTACCGAGCAGTACGTC.

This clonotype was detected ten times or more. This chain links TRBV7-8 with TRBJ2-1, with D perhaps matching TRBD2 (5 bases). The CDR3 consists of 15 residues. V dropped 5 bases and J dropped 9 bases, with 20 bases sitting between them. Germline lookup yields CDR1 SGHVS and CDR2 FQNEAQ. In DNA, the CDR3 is TGTGCCAGCAGCCCCCGGCCAACGGGATCAAGTGAGCAGTTCTTC. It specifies CASSPRPTGSSEQFF.

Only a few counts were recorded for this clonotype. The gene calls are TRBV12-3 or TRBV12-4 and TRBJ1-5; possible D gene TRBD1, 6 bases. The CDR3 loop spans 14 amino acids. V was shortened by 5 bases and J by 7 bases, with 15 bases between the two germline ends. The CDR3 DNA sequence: TGTGCCAGCAGTGCCCGGGGGGGCGGGCAGCCCCAGCATTTT. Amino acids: CASSARGGGQPQHF.

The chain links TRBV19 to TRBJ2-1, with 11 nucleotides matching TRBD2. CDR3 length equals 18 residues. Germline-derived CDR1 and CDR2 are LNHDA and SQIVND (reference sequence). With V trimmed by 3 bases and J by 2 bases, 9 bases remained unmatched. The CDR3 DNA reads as TGTGCCAGTAGTATTGTCCTAGCGGGGGGCCCAACCTACAATGAGCAGTTCTTC. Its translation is CASSIVLAGGPTYNEQFF.

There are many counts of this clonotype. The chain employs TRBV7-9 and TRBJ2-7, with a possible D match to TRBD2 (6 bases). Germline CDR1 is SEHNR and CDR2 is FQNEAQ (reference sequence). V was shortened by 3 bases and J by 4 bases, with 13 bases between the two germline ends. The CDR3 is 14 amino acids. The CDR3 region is CASSFPGLLYEQYF. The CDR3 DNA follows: TGTGCCAGCAGCTTCCCGGGACTCCTTTACGAGCAGTACTTC. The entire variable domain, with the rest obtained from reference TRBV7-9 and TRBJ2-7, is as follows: DTGVSQNPRHKITKRGQNVTFRCDPISEHNRLYWYRQTLGQGPEFLTYFQNEAQLEKSRLLSDRFSAERPKGSFSTLEIQRTEQGDSAMYLCASSFPGLLYEQYFGPGTRLTVT.

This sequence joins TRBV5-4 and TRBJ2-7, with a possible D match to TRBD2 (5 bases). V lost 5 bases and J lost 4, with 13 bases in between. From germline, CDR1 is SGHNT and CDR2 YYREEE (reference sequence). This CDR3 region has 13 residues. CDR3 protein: CASSSHGNYEQYV. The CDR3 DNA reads TGTGCCAGCAGTTCACACGGGAATTACGAGCAGTACGTC.

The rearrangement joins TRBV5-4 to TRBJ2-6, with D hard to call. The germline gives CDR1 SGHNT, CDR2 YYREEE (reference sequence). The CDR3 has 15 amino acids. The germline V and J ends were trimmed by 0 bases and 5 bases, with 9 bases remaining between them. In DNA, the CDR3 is TGTGCCAGCAGCTTGGAGTCAGATTGGGCCAACGTCCTGACTTTC. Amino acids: CASSLESDWANVLTF.

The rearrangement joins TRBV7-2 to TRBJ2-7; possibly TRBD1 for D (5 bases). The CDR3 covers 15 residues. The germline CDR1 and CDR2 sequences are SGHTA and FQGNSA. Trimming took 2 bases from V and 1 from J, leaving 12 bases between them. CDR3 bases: TGTGCCAGCAGCTTAAGTGACAGCCTTTCCTACGAGCAGTACTTC. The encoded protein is CASSLSDSLSYEQYF. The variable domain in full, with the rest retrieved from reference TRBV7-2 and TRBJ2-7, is GAGVSQSPSNKVTEKGKDVELRCDPISGHTALYWYRQSLGQGLEFLIYFQGNSAPDKSGLPSDRFSAERTGGSVSTLTIQRTQQEDSAVYLCASSLSDSLSYEQYFGPGTRLTVT.

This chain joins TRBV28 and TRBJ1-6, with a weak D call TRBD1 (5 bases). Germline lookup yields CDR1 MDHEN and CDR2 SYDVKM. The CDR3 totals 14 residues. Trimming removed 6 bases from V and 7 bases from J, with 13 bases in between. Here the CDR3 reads CASRYRFNNSPLHF. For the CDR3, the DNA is TGTGCCAGCAGATACAGGTTCAACAATTCACCCCTCCACTTT.

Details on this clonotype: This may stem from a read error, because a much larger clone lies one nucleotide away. CDR3 sequence: CVSSLEAQGKETQYF. The CDR3 bases are TGTGTCAGCAGCTTAGAGGCACAGGGCAAAGAGACCCAGTACTTC. This rearrangement joins TRBV7-6 to TRBJ2-5; a possible D gene is TRBD1 (6 bases). The CDR3 has 15 residues. Looked up from germline, CDR1 is SGHVS and CDR2 is FNYEAQ.

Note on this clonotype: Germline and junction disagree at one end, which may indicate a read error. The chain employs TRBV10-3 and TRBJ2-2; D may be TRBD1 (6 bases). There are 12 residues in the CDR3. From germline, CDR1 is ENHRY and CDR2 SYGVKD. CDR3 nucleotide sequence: TGTGCCATCTCCCGGGACACTGGGGAGCTGTTTTTT. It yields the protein CAISRDTGELFF.

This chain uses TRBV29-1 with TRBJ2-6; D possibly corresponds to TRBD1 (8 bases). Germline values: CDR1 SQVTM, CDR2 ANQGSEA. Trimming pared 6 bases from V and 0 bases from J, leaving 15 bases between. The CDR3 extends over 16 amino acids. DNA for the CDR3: TGCAGCGTCCGGACAGGGAGGGGCTCTGGGGCCAACGTCCTGACTTTC. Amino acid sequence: CSVRTGRGSGANVLTF. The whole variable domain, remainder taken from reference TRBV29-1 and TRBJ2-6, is SAVISQKPSRDICQRGTSLTIQCQVDSQVTMMFWYRQQPGQSLTLIATANQGSEATYESGFVIDKFPISRPNLTFSTLTVSNMSPEDSSIYLCSVRTGRGSGANVLTFGAGSRLTVL.